These 10 T cell receptor beta chains share one sample of origin, sequenced in a study of CD8 T cells in ankylosing spondylitis. Each CDR3 protein gets one entry after TCRdb re-called the 5' RACE reads with MiXCR. In the table there are more than 150,000 distinct CDR3 sequences, 10% to 15% of which are singletons. What was sequenced was blood, either unsorted or a sorted T cell fraction (not recorded which). The origin of the receptors is a female donor with ankylosing spondylitis or in good health (not recorded which).

This clonotype occurred many times. This chain links TRBV7-2 with TRBJ2-3; perhaps TRBD2 as D (6 bases). The CDR3 is made up of 17 amino acids. V was cut by 5 bases and J by 2 bases, with 20 bases left in between. Germline lookup yields CDR1 SGHTA and CDR2 FQGNSA. CDR3 in DNA: TGTGCCAGCAGCCAAGAGTCTGTTGGAGGGCCCACAGATACGCAGTATTTT. Encoded protein: CASSQESVGGPTDTQYF.

V and J are TRBV25-1 and TRBJ2-5; 11 bases map to TRBD2. The V gene's germline CDR1 is MGHDK and CDR2 SYGVNS. V shed 7 bases, J shed 2 bases, and the junction held 3 bases outside the gene matches. The CDR3 is 14 amino acids. The CDR3 DNA follows: TGTGCCAGCAAGGGACTAGCGGTTCAAGAGACCCAGTACTTC. This sequence encodes CASKGLAVQETQYF.

This clonotype was seen many times. This chain connects TRBV12-3 or TRBV12-4 to TRBJ2-1, with D possibly TRBD2 on 6 matching bases. Trimming removed 3 bases at V and 6 bases at J, with 18 bases between. The CDR3 contains 16 residues. This CDR3 is CASSFPGTDTLNEQFF. In DNA, the CDR3 is TGTGCCAGCAGTTTCCCCGGGACTGATACACTCAATGAGCAGTTCTTC.

This clonotype appeared many times. This sequence joins TRBV5-1 and TRBJ1-4; 11 nucleotides line up with TRBD1. This CDR3 spans 17 amino acids. After removal of 2 bases from V and 13 bases from J, the junction contained 16 bases not matched to a gene. Germline V lookup: CDR1 SGHRS, CDR2 YFSETQ. The CDR3 protein is CASSLVGGRTGGRRLFF. DNA of the CDR3: TGCGCCAGCAGCTTAGTAGGTGGAAGGACAGGGGGCCGAAGACTGTTTTTT.

This clonotype was seen many times. The chain uses TRBV28 and TRBJ2-6; 7 bases align to TRBD1. V lost 5 bases, J lost 0 bases, and 4 bases stayed unmatched. The CDR3 length is 16 residues. Germline-derived CDR1 and CDR2 are MDHEN and SYDVKM. CDR3 region: CASSTGTVSGANVLTF. CDR3 in DNA: TGTGCCAGCAGTACCGGGACAGTCTCTGGGGCCAACGTCCTGACTTTC.

This clonotype came up a few times. Just one base apart from a much larger clone, this may be a read error. The CDR3 nucleotides read TGTGTCAGCAGCCCTGACTCTGGGGCCAACGTCCTGACTTTC. This codes for CVSSPDSGANVLTF. The chain carries TRBV28 and TRBJ2-6; D gene uncertain. There are 14 residues in the CDR3. Germline CDR1 and CDR2: MDHEN and SYDVKM. Complete variable domain (other parts from reference TRBV28 and TRBJ2-6): DVKVTQSSRYLVKRTGEKVFLECVQDMDHENMFWYRQDPGLGLRLIYFSYDVKMKEKGDIPEGYSVSREKKERFSLILESASTNQTSMYLCVSSPDSGANVLTFGAGSRLTVL.

The chain has TRBV6-2 or TRBV6-3 and TRBJ2-7; D not certain. This CDR3 has 13 amino acids. Trimming cost V 0 bases and J 4 bases, with 7 bases left between them. CDR1 and CDR2 from the germline V gene are MNHEY and SVGEGT. The CDR3 protein is CASSYSTYYEQYF. In DNA form, the CDR3 reads TGTGCCAGCAGTTACTCGACTTATTACGAGCAGTACTTC.

This clonotype was counted many times. The V and J genes are TRBV20-1 and TRBJ2-1; D might be TRBD2 (6 bases). Germline loops: CDR1 DFQATT, CDR2 SNEGSKA (reference sequence). The CDR3 is made up of 15 amino acids. Trimming took off 6 bases at V and 5 bases at J, with 20 bases between the two ends. In DNA form, the CDR3 reads TGCAGTGCCCCTCCCGCGGGGACCATCGACAATGAGCAGTTCTTC. Protein sequence: CSAPPAGTIDNEQFF.

For this clonotype: This may come from a read error, since a much larger clone is one base off. The rearrangement uses TRBV9 and TRBJ1-1; D gene uncertain. Germline CDR1 reads SGDLS; CDR2 reads YYNGEE. The CDR3 is 14 residues long. CDR3 sequence reads: CASSVGQVNTEASF. In DNA, the CDR3 is TGTGCCAGCAGCGTAGGACAAGTGAACACTGAAGCTTCCTTT.

This clonotype was seen at least ten times. V usage is TRBV24-1 and J usage is TRBJ2-2; D is perhaps TRBD2 (6 bases). The CDR3 sequence is 13 residues long. From germline, CDR1 is KGHDR and CDR2 SFDVKD. V was cut by 5 bases and J by 6 bases, with 9 bases left in between. The CDR3 is CATSVAVPGELFF. The CDR3 DNA sequence: TGTGCCACCAGTGTAGCGGTTCCCGGGGAGCTGTTTTTT.